Following are 16 T cell receptor beta chains from one sample sequenced in a study of regulatory T cells in long-lasting Graves disease. Stated time point: persistent/refractory GD, antithyroid drugs over 5 years with positive TRAb. After RNA was extracted from PBMCs, the TCR library was made from it. For TCR beta, libraries came from iRepertoire HTBI primers and Arm-PCR of CDR3 regions. A single record per CDR3 protein comes from TCRdb applying MiXCR to the multiplex PCR reads. The sample contains roughly 450,000 distinct CDR3 sequences, around a fifth of which appear only once. Sequenced here: peripheral blood mononuclear cells (PBMCs), sampled when the disease was refractory, from a patient treated with antithyroid drugs. The origin of the receptors is a female donor with Graves disease.

This clonotype was counted only a few times. The chain has TRBV7-3 and TRBJ2-2, with a tentative D call TRBD2 (5 bases). Trimming took off 5 bases at V and 4 bases at J, with 23 bases between the two ends. The CDR3 totals 18 residues. CDR1 and CDR2 from the germline V gene are SGHTA and FQGTGA. Here the CDR3 reads CASSLPGYSTPFTGELFF. In nucleotides, the CDR3 is TGTGCCAGCAGCCTCCCGGGATACTCCACTCCCTTCACCGGGGAGCTGTTTTTT.

Remarks on this clonotype: The junction departs from germline at one end; a sequencing error may be responsible. The chain combines TRBV28 with TRBJ2-3, with TRBD2 matching 12 bases. The CDR3 consists of 15 residues. The germline V gene encodes CDR1 MDHEN and CDR2 SYDVKM. The CDR3 DNA reads TGTGCCAGCAGTTCGCTAGCGGGAGGGGCAGATACGCAGTGTTTT. Its translation: CASSSLAGGADTQCF.

This clonotype was observed a handful of times. The rearrangement links TRBV10-3 to TRBJ1-2; TRBD1 agrees at 9 bases. V shed 5 bases and J 5 bases; nucleotides not matched to a gene: 3. Germline CDR1 reads ENHRY; CDR2 reads SYGVKD. CDR3 length equals 13 residues. CDR3 nucleotide sequence: TGTGCCATCAGTAAGGGACAGGGATATGGCTACACCTTC. Protein sequence: CAISKGQGYGYTF.

The DNA of the CDR3 is TGTGCCAGCAGCCCTGCGGCCAGGGCCTCTAATTCACCCCTCCACTTT. It specifies CASSPAARASNSPLHF. The J gene is TRBJ1-6, the V gene TRBV7-9, with a possible D match to TRBD1 (5 bases). The germline gives CDR1 SEHNR, CDR2 FQNEAQ (reference sequence). This CDR3 has 16 amino acids. With 5 bases removed from V and 6 bases from J, the gap between germline ends came to 17 bases.

About this clonotype: One end of the junction does not line up with germline, which may come from a read error. The chain carries TRBV28 and TRBJ2-5; D not resolved. There are 13 residues in the CDR3. Germline values: CDR1 MDHEN, CDR2 SYDVKM. In DNA form, the CDR3 reads TGTGCCAGCAGCTCTGTTTCGGGCGAGACCCAGCACTTC. Translating it yields CASSSVSGETQHF.

This clonotype was counted many times. At one of its ends the junction is not consistent with the germline gene, which may arise from a read error. The chain recombines TRBV10-3 with TRBJ1-5, with D hard to call. The CDR3 is 13 amino acids. Germline CDR1 and CDR2: ENHRY and SYGVKD. As DNA, the CDR3 is TGTGCCATCCGTGACGGATCTGATCAGCCCCAGCATTTT. Protein sequence: CAIRDGSDQPQHF.

This clonotype was observed a few times. The rearrangement links TRBV4-1 to TRBJ1-1, with 7 bases matching TRBD1. The trim removed 4 bases at V and 1 base at J, leaving 6 bases unmatched. The CDR3 sequence is 15 residues long. Germline CDR1 MGHRA, CDR2 YSYEKL. CDR3 loop: CASSLKTGQNTEAFF. The CDR3 DNA reads TGCGCCAGCAGCCTCAAGACAGGGCAGAACACTGAAGCTTTCTTT.

This clonotype was counted only a few times. V is TRBV7-2 and J is TRBJ1-2, with 9 bases matching TRBD1. This CDR3 comprises 14 residues. Germline V lookup: CDR1 SGHTA, CDR2 FQGNSA. Trimming took 5 bases from V and 6 from J; bases not matched to a gene: 7. This CDR3 is CASSPGRQGDGYTF. The CDR3 bases are TGTGCCAGCAGCCCCGGGCGACAGGGGGATGGCTACACCTTC.

This clonotype was counted a few times. The chain is built from TRBV29-1 and TRBJ1-5, with D possibly TRBD1 on 6 matching bases. Germline lookup yields CDR1 SQVTM and CDR2 ANQGSEA. This CDR3 contains 13 residues. Trimming removed 2 bases from V and 4 bases from J, with 9 bases in between. CDR3 nucleotide sequence: TGCAGCGTTGAACAGGGGCGAAATCAGCCCCAGCATTTT. It is translated as CSVEQGRNQPQHF.

This clonotype showed up just a few times. The chain carries TRBV19 and TRBJ2-2; weak D call: TRBD1 (5 bases). CDR1 is LNHDA and CDR2 is SQIVND in the germline V gene (reference sequence). V lost 5 bases and J 6 bases, leaving 16 bases between the germline ends. This CDR3 is built from 15 residues. The CDR3 nucleotides are TGTGCCAGTAGTTCGGCGCAGGGAATCCCCGGGGAGCTGTTTTTT. It codes for CASSSAQGIPGELFF.

The chain employs TRBV30 and TRBJ1-6; D perhaps matches TRBD1 (5 bases). V was clipped by 2 bases and J by 6 bases, with 14 bases between them. The CDR3 runs 15 residues. Germline CDR1 is GTSNPN and CDR2 is SVGIG (reference sequence). The CDR3 region has the DNA TGTGCCTGGAGTCCTCCAGGACACGGTAATTCACCCCTCCACTTT. Its translation is CAWSPPGHGNSPLHF.

In this sample, this clonotype turned up many times. V gene TRBV12-3 or TRBV12-4 combines with J gene TRBJ1-1, with D possibly TRBD1 on 6 matching bases. The length of the CDR3 is 14 residues. The V and J ends lost 8 bases and 1 base respectively, with 14 bases between them. In DNA form, the CDR3 reads TGTGCCAGCGGGAACAAACAGGGGAACACTGAAGCTTTCTTT. Translated: CASGNKQGNTEAFF.

This clonotype showed up many times. CDR3: CSAGTSVYEQYF. The CDR3 nucleotides are TGCAGTGCGGGGACATCCGTGTACGAGCAGTACTTC. The chain carries TRBV20-1 and TRBJ2-7, with D perhaps matching TRBD1 (6 bases). Germline CDR1 DFQATT, CDR2 SNEGSKA (reference sequence). Deletions cut 6 bases from V and 4 bases from J, with 13 bases between. This CDR3 contains 12 residues.

This clonotype occurred many times. This sequence joins TRBV2 and TRBJ2-5; TRBD2 matches 9 bases. Germline V gives CDR1 SNHLY, CDR2 FYNNEI. CDR3 length: 15 amino acids. V lost 5 bases, J lost 5 bases, and 9 bases stayed unmatched. The CDR3 nucleotides are TGTGCCAGCAGTAACATAGCGGGAGCGGGGGAGACCCAGTACTTC. It encodes CASSNIAGAGETQYF.

There are many counts of this clonotype. This chain links TRBV9 with TRBJ2-7, with TRBD2 matching over 7 bases. The CDR3 length is 14 residues. Unmatched junction bases numbered 10, after V lost 5 bases and J lost 5 bases. Germline CDR1 reads SGDLS; CDR2 reads YYNGEE. Here the CDR3 reads CASSHSGSTNEQYF. CDR3 sequence (DNA): TGTGCCAGCAGTCATAGCGGGTCGACGAACGAGCAGTACTTC.

This clonotype was seen a handful of times. The gene calls are TRBV7-3 and TRBJ2-1; no definite D call. The CDR3 totals 13 residues. Germline loops: CDR1 SGHTA, CDR2 FQGTGA. V was clipped by 0 bases and J by 6 bases, with 6 bases between them. This chain's CDR3 is CASSLTSSNEQFF. For the CDR3, the DNA is TGTGCCAGCAGCTTAACTAGCAGCAATGAGCAGTTCTTC.